This T cell receptor (beta chain) was profiled in a study of T cell clonotyping in hematopoietic cell transplantation. Time point here: recipient sample about 28 days before transplant, after cytoreduction. Blood collection times were about day -28 and days 30, 100, 180 posttransplant. Study-level results: Higher Inverse Simpson Index values in graft donor and pretransplant recipient predicted broader posttransplant TCR diversity. Pathologically expanded recipient clonotypes increased progressively from day 30 to day 180 as diversity fell.

V lost 6 bases and J 4 bases, leaving 19 bases between the germline ends. Germline assignment: CDR1 SNHLY and CDR2 FYNNEI. The CDR3 is made up of 15 amino acids. The data were produced by immunoSEQ multiplex PCR, yet TCRdb's version contains in-frame clones alone and is incomplete. Counted here are fewer than 100,000 clones, 90% to 97% occurring once; the ten biggest clones make up around 1.5%. As regards this clone: Its antigen is still unknown.

The clonotype originates from a woman aged 45-65 years with acute myeloid leukemia. Some clones in this sample may be carry-over from other donors' samples. Material: peripheral blood mononuclear cells, obtained before stem cell transplant. This chain links TRBV2 with TRBJ2-7; no firm D call. DNA of the CDR3: TGTGCCAGCAGCCGCCGGGTGGGCCCGCTATACGAGCAGTACTTC. Translating it yields CASSRRVGPLYEQYF.